The 23 T cell receptor beta chains below come from one sample, sequenced in a study of blood T cell repertoires in COVID-19 (dated by TCRdb to the early 2020s). The library was generated by the immunoSEQ multiplex PCR assay. TCRdb obtained this table from immuneACCESS and retained in-frame rearrangements with V and J assigned. These tables miss some clones; where compared with another copy, unresolved V genes account for less than half of the shortfall, and the remainder is unexplained. This sample is represented by over 130,000 clones; approximately 85% of them were singletons. The ten largest clones represent about 4.3% of the sample. The specimen was peripheral blood. These receptors were collected from an elderly woman with acute or convalescent COVID-19.

V usage is TRBV5-6 and J usage is TRBJ1-5; the D is unclear. The germline V gene encodes CDR1 SGHDT and CDR2 YYEEEE. Trimming stripped 1 base from V and 7 bases from J, with 15 bases between. This CDR3 comprises 15 residues. The DNA for the CDR3 is TGTGCCAGCAGCTTGATGGCAGAGGAAAGGCAGCCCCAGCATTTT. Translation: CASSLMAEERQPQHF.

The chain recombines TRBV10-3 with TRBJ2-3; 9 bases align to TRBD1. Germline loops: CDR1 ENHRY, CDR2 SYGVKD. The CDR3 loop spans 14 amino acids. V was clipped by 10 bases and J by 4 bases; unmatched bases: 9. CDR3 in amino acids: CATNLGTGSDTQYF. As DNA, the CDR3 is TGTGCCACTAACCTGGGGACAGGGTCAGATACGCAGTATTTT.

The V and J genes are TRBV27 and TRBJ1-6, with D possibly TRBD1 on 5 matching bases. The CDR3 runs 15 residues. The germline V gene encodes CDR1 MNHEY and CDR2 SMNVEV (reference sequence). V was shortened by 3 bases and J by 0 bases, with 6 bases between the two germline ends. The CDR3 region has the DNA TGTGCCAGCAGTTTGACAGACTCCTATAATTCACCCCTCCACTTT. Translated: CASSLTDSYNSPLHF.

V is TRBV7-9 and J is TRBJ1-5; a weak D match, TRBD1 (6 bases). CDR1 and CDR2 (germline): SEHNR, FQNEAQ (reference sequence). V lost 7 bases and J 2 bases, leaving 9 bases between the germline ends. This CDR3 has 13 residues. Here the CDR3 DNA reads TGTGCCAGCAACCGGACAGGCAATCAGCCCCAGCATTTT. Its protein is CASNRTGNQPQHF.

The chain uses TRBV18 and TRBJ1-1; 10 bases agree with TRBD1. The length of the CDR3 is 13 residues. V dropped 2 bases and J dropped 6; count of bases not matched to a gene: 0. Germline V gene data show CDR1 as KGHSH and CDR2 as LQKENI. CDR3 sequence (DNA): TGTGCCAGCTCACCAGGGACAGGGGCTGAAGCTTTCTTT. This translates into CASSPGTGAEAFF. Based on the CDR3 plus reference TRBV18 and TRBJ1-1, the full variable domain is NAGVMQNPRHLVRRRGQEARLRCSPMKGHSHVYWYRQLPEEGLKFMVYLQKENIIDESGMPKERFSAEFPKEGPSILRIQQVVRGDSAAYFCASSPGTGAEAFFGQGTRLTVV.

The CDR3 region is CASSFNRGQGEQYF. CDR3 coding DNA: TGTGCCAGCAGCTTTAACAGGGGGCAGGGCGAGCAGTACTTC. The chain employs TRBV5-6 and TRBJ2-7, with 9 bases aligning to TRBD1. Germline CDR1 SGHDT, CDR2 YYEEEE. Trimming removed 2 bases from V and 6 bases from J; junction bases left unmatched: 6. CDR3 length equals 14 residues.

V usage is TRBV6-2 or TRBV6-3 and J usage is TRBJ1-2; possibly TRBD1 for D (6 bases). This CDR3 contains 13 residues. The germline CDR1 and CDR2 sequences are MNHEY and SVGEGT. Trimming took 4 bases from V and 3 from J, leaving 9 bases between them. The DNA for the CDR3 is TGTGCCAGCAGTTCACGACAGGACTATGGCTACACCTTC. Amino acid sequence: CASSSRQDYGYTF.

The rearrangement links TRBV9 to TRBJ1-3; D is perhaps TRBD1 (5 bases). V was trimmed by 1 base and J by 2 bases, leaving 10 bases between them. CDR1 is SGDLS, CDR2 YYNGEE, per germline. The CDR3 loop spans 15 amino acids. CDR3 protein: CASSVIWGAGNTIYF. In DNA, the CDR3 is TGTGCCAGCAGCGTAATTTGGGGGGCTGGAAACACCATATATTTT.

V usage is TRBV2 and J usage is TRBJ2-2; 11 bases are shared with TRBD2. This CDR3 is built from 15 residues. Trimming cost V 4 bases and J 7 bases; bases outside gene matches: 5. Germline CDR1 is SNHLY and CDR2 is FYNNEI. The CDR3 protein is CASSVLAGANGELFF. CDR3 DNA: TGTGCCAGCAGTGTACTAGCGGGGGCTAACGGGGAGCTGTTTTTT.

This clone was observed a handful of times. Within the sample, other DNA sequences also encode this same CDR3. The chain carries TRBV18 and TRBJ2-7, with a tentative D call TRBD1 (5 bases). Germline CDR1 is KGHSH and CDR2 is LQKENI. Trimming took off 2 bases at V and 4 bases at J, with 9 bases between the two ends. CDR3 size: 13 residues. The CDR3 DNA reads TGTGCCAGCTCACCAGACAGATATTACGAGCAGTACTTC. Protein: CASSPDRYYEQYF.

V gene TRBV28 combines with J gene TRBJ1-2; D may be TRBD1 (5 bases). This CDR3 has 12 residues. Germline lookup yields CDR1 MDHEN and CDR2 SYDVKM. Trimming left V 10 bases short and J 0 bases short, with 9 bases between. CDR3 amino acids: CANSGPNYGYTF. As DNA, the CDR3 is TGTGCCAATTCAGGGCCTAACTATGGCTACACCTTC.

This chain joins TRBV7-6 and TRBJ2-2, with D possibly TRBD2 on 5 matching bases. In germline, CDR1 is SGHVS, CDR2 FNYEAQ. The CDR3 spans 16 residues. The ends were cut back, 5 bases at V and 6 bases at J, with 19 bases in the middle. The CDR3 DNA reads TGTGCCAGCAGCCTAGACCCGAGGGTTCGGGCCGGGGAGCTGTTTTTT. Translated, it gives CASSLDPRVRAGELFF.

V usage is TRBV2 and J usage is TRBJ1-1; D gene unclear. Trimming took 4 bases from V and 0 from J, leaving 3 bases between them. CDR1 is SNHLY and CDR2 is FYNNEI in the germline V gene. There are 12 residues in the CDR3. CDR3 DNA sequence: TGTGCCAGCAGTGTATTGAACACTGAAGCTTTCTTT. Amino acid sequence: CASSVLNTEAFF.

The genes are TRBV5-1 and TRBJ1-3; D is unresolved. The ends were cut back, 4 bases at V and 4 bases at J, with 12 bases in the middle. CDR3 length equals 14 residues. Per germline, CDR1 SGHRS and CDR2 YFSETQ. In nucleotides, the CDR3 is TGCGCCAGCAGCCTAAACGTCCGGGGAAACACCATATATTTT. It yields the protein CASSLNVRGNTIYF.

J is TRBJ2-3 and V is TRBV5-8, with 7 bases identical to TRBD2. The CDR3 loop spans 14 amino acids. CDR1 is SGHTS, CDR2 YDEGEE, per germline. The J segment lost 4 bases and the V segment lost 2 bases, leaving 4 bases of the junction unmatched. DNA for the CDR3: TGTGCCAGCAGCTTCTGGACTAGTTCAGATACGCAGTATTTT. Protein: CASSFWTSSDTQYF.

The chain links TRBV10-1 to TRBJ2-1, with 10 bases aligning to TRBD2. CDR3 length equals 17 residues. CDR1 and CDR2 (germline): WNHNN, SYGVQD (reference sequence). Unmatched junction bases numbered 7, after V lost 5 bases and J lost 0 bases. The DNA of the CDR3 is TGCGCCAGCAGTCCCGGACTAGCGGCGAGCTCCTACAATGAGCAGTTCTTC. This gives the protein CASSPGLAASSYNEQFF.

The V gene is TRBV28, the J gene TRBJ1-5, with D unclear. The V end was cut by 4 bases, the J end by 6 bases, with 7 bases between. This CDR3 has 12 amino acids. CDR1 is MDHEN, CDR2 SYDVKM, per germline. The CDR3 DNA sequence: TGTGCCAGCAGTTGGTTTAGTCAGCCCCAGCATTTT. It encodes CASSWFSQPQHF. Looking up the rest from reference TRBV28 and TRBJ1-5 gives the full variable domain: DVKVTQSSRYLVKRTGEKVFLECVQDMDHENMFWYRQDPGLGLRLIYFSYDVKMKEKGDIPEGYSVSREKKERFSLILESASTNQTSMYLCASSWFSQPQHFGDGTRLSIL.

This clone was picked up one time. The chain uses TRBV28 and TRBJ1-4; possibly TRBD1 for D (5 bases). The CDR3 spans 11 residues. The V and J ends lost 11 bases and 7 bases respectively, with 11 bases between them. Germline V gene data show CDR1 as MDHEN and CDR2 as SYDVKM. The CDR3 bases are TGTGCCGTTGGGGCATTTGAAAAACTGTTTTTT. Encoded protein: CAVGAFEKLFF.

The chain combines TRBV27 with TRBJ2-1, with D hard to call. The germline CDR1 and CDR2 sequences are MNHEY and SMNVEV (reference sequence). The V gene lost 5 bases and the J gene lost 2 bases, with 13 bases spanning the gap. The CDR3 consists of 15 residues. The CDR3 region has the DNA TGTGCCAGCAGTCCGCATATAGCCCCCTACAATGAGCAGTTCTTC. This codes for CASSPHIAPYNEQFF.

The chain combines TRBV27 with TRBJ1-5; 8 nucleotides line up with TRBD1. V lost 5 bases, J lost 7 bases, and 10 bases stayed unmatched. There are 15 residues in the CDR3. CDR1 and CDR2 from the germline V gene are MNHEY and SMNVEV (reference sequence). The CDR3 is CASSPLTGGIQPQHF. CDR3 in DNA: TGTGCCAGCAGTCCCTTAACAGGGGGAATCCAGCCCCAGCATTTT.

This chain links TRBV2 with TRBJ2-5; 8 bases align to TRBD2. Germline CDR1 SNHLY, CDR2 FYNNEI. V was pared by 3 bases and J by 5 bases, with 8 bases of the junction left unmatched. The CDR3 length is 15 residues. This chain's CDR3 is CASSDWGGGRETQYF. The CDR3 coding sequence is TGTGCCAGCAGTGATTGGGGCGGGGGGCGGGAGACCCAGTACTTC.

In this sample, this clone turned up once. The chain employs TRBV24-1 and TRBJ2-5; perhaps TRBD1 as D (7 bases). Per germline, CDR1 KGHDR and CDR2 SFDVKD. Trimming cost V 3 bases and J 6 bases, with 16 bases left between them. This CDR3 has 15 amino acids. The CDR3 reads CATSDPTGAGKTQYF. The DNA of the CDR3 is TGTGCCACCAGTGATCCTACAGGGGCGGGAAAGACCCAGTACTTC.

The chain recombines TRBV6-2 or TRBV6-3 with TRBJ2-1; the D gene is possibly TRBD2 (6 bases). Germline V lookup: CDR1 MNHEY, CDR2 SVGEGT. Trimming shortened V by 3 bases and J by 10 bases, and 13 bases separated the two germline ends. The CDR3 runs to 13 residues. The CDR3 DNA follows: TGTGCCAGCAGTTATCCGGGAGTAGGGGAGCAGTTCTTC. It is translated as CASSYPGVGEQFF.